What follows describes a single TCR beta chain. The entry originates in a study of cytomegalovirus exposure and HLA in healthy donors. Researchers ran the PCR with 60 Vbeta and 13 Jbeta primers. Only in-frame clones appear in the TCRdb table, and some are missing; sequencing was by immunoSEQ multiplex PCR. The table records around 120,000 clones, around 79% of them present only once. V lost 4 bases, J lost 2 bases, and 9 bases stayed unmatched. CDR1 and CDR2 from the germline V gene are SNHLY and FYNNEI. The CDR3 is made up of 16 amino acids. The sequence came from a woman between 25 and 40 years old in good health and CMV-seropositive. Input material: PBMCs. The chain carries TRBV2 and TRBJ2-7; 9 bases line up with TRBD2. The CDR3 region has the DNA TGTGCCAGCAGTGGGAGGCGGGGGGGCTATACCTACGAGCAGTACTTC. Its protein product is CASSGRRGGYTYEQYF.